Listed below are T cell receptor beta chains from one sample, sequenced in a study of cytomegalovirus exposure and HLA in healthy donors. Some clones are missing from TCRdb's copy, which holds only in-frame ones; the method was immunoSEQ multiplex PCR. The table includes 150,000 to 180,000 clones, 75% to 90% detected once. The sequencing input was PBMCs. The origin of the receptors is a man aged 18 to 35 in good health and CMV-seropositive. CDR3s include the opening cysteine and the closing phenylalanine or tryptophan. The order of the fields is clone size, D gene, V gene, J gene, CDR3 DNA, CDR3 protein. A D gene is named only where the DNA matches it firmly. Rows may omit the clone size; those that give it use once, few, many or a size class.

clone size: NA
D gene: TRBD1
V gene: TRBV19
J gene: TRBJ1-1
CDR3 DNA: TGTGCCAGTATCCAAGGACAGGGGCGGGACACTGAAGCTTTCTTT
CDR3 protein: CASIQGQGRDTEAFF

clone size: NA
D gene: NA
V gene: TRBV19
J gene: TRBJ2-7
CDR3 DNA: TGTGCCAGTAGTATCCAGGAACCATACGAGCAGTACTTC
CDR3 protein: CASSIQEPYEQYF

clone size: NA
D gene: NA
V gene: TRBV9
J gene: TRBJ2-7
CDR3 DNA: TGTGCCAGCAGCGTAGGTCAATCCTACGAGCAGTACTTC
CDR3 protein: CASSVGQSYEQYF

clone size: NA
D gene: TRBD1
V gene: TRBV14
J gene: TRBJ2-2
CDR3 DNA: TGTGCCAGCAGCCAAGTGGGACAGGTCACCGGGGAGCTGTTTTTT
CDR3 protein: CASSQVGQVTGELFF

clone size: NA
D gene: NA
V gene: TRBV10-3
J gene: TRBJ1-5
CDR3 DNA: TGTGCCATCAGTGAGCATGACTATTCCAATCAGCCCCAGCATTTT
CDR3 protein: CAISEHDYSNQPQHF

clone size: few
D gene: TRBD1
V gene: TRBV10-2
J gene: TRBJ1-5
CDR3 DNA: TGCGCCAGCAGGGGAGACAGGGCCCAGCCCCAGCATTTT
CDR3 protein: CASRGDRAQPQHF

clone size: NA
D gene: TRBD1
V gene: TRBV2
J gene: TRBJ1-2
CDR3 DNA: TGTGCCAGCAGTGATGAGTGGTTCTCCGGGACAGGGGGAGGCTACACCTTC
CDR3 protein: CASSDEWFSGTGGGYTF

clone size: NA
D gene: TRBD2
V gene: TRBV11-2
J gene: TRBJ2-5
CDR3 DNA: TGTGCCAGCAGCGCCCGACTAGCGGGAGATGTAGAGACCCAGTACTTC
CDR3 protein: CASSARLAGDVETQYF

clone size: NA
D gene: NA
V gene: TRBV9
J gene: TRBJ2-3
CDR3 DNA: TGTGCCAGCAGCGTAAGGGGGGGCCGGGCAGATACGCAGTATTTT
CDR3 protein: CASSVRGGRADTQYF

clone size: NA
D gene: TRBD1
V gene: TRBV6-5
J gene: TRBJ1-5
CDR3 DNA: TGTGCCAGCAGAGACAGGGGACGCAATCAGCCCCAGCATTTT
CDR3 protein: CASRDRGRNQPQHF

clone size: NA
D gene: NA
V gene: TRBV7-8
J gene: TRBJ1-3
CDR3 DNA: TGTGCCAGCAGCCCCTTCTCTGGAAACACCATATATTTT
CDR3 protein: CASSPFSGNTIYF

clone size: NA
D gene: TRBD1
V gene: TRBV10-3
J gene: TRBJ2-7
CDR3 DNA: TGTGCCATCAGTGAGTCGACAGGGACGTGGGAGCAGTACTTC
CDR3 protein: CAISESTGTWEQYF

clone size: NA
D gene: NA
V gene: TRBV11-2
J gene: TRBJ1-1
CDR3 DNA: TGTGCCAGCAGCTTAGTCCGCGGGGGTGCCACTGAAGCTTTCTTT
CDR3 protein: CASSLVRGGATEAFF

clone size: NA
D gene: NA
V gene: TRBV4-1
J gene: TRBJ2-1
CDR3 DNA: TGCGCCAGCAGCCAAGAACCCCCAGTCAGCTCCTACAATGAGCAGTTCTTC
CDR3 protein: CASSQEPPVSSYNEQFF

clone size: NA
D gene: TRBD2
V gene: TRBV30
J gene: TRBJ2-1
CDR3 DNA: TGTGCCTGGTCTAGCGGTCCGGCCTATGAGCAGTTCTTC
CDR3 protein: CAWSSGPAYEQFF

clone size: NA
D gene: NA
V gene: TRBV15
J gene: TRBJ1-1
CDR3 DNA: TGTGCCACCAGCAGAGCAGACAGAAAGGACATGAACACTGAAGCTTTCTTT
CDR3 protein: CATSRADRKDMNTEAFF